What follows are 28 T cell receptor beta chains derived from one specimen sequenced in a study of T cells in women clearing cervical HPV infection. Repertoires were generated with immunoSEQ multiplex PCR, while TCRdb's copy carries only in-frame clones and drops some. The sample includes about 20,000 clones. What was sequenced was blood buffy coat. The receptor set was obtained from a woman between 18 and 70 years old with a cervical HPV16 infection that either progressed to CIN3+ or cleared (not recorded which).

Comments on this clone: The read finishes 3 residues shy of the CDR3 end, and the germline J gene is used to complete it. The gene calls are TRBV12-3 or TRBV12-4 and TRBJ2-1; TRBD2 matches 12 bases. Trimming at V came to 5 bases and at J to 7 bases, leaving 9 bases not matched to a gene. The CDR3 contains 16 residues. The CDR3 DNA, read in part, is TGTGCCAGCAGTCCCCTAGCGGGAGGGATGGGGAATGAG. Amino acids: CASSPLAGGMGNE. The CDR3, in full, reads CASSPLAGGMGNEQFF.

Points on this clone: Coverage ceases 3 residues before the CDR3 finishes, and the germline J gene fills in the end. The genes are TRBV20-1 and TRBJ2-1; perhaps TRBD2 as D (6 bases). Germline assignment: CDR1 DFQATT and CDR2 SNEGSKA (reference sequence). V was pared by 5 bases and J by 0 bases, with 14 bases between. This CDR3 is 15 amino acids long. The sequenced part of the CDR3 DNA is TGCAGTGCTTATTCTAGCGCGCTCTCCTACAATGAG. Translating gives CSAYSSALSYNE. The CDR3 as a whole reads CSAYSSALSYNEQFF.

As to this clone: The read gets to within 3 residues of the CDR3 end, and the germline J gene fills in the rest. The rearrangement links TRBV5-1 to TRBJ2-2, with 13 bases that match TRBD2. Germline lookup yields CDR1 SGHRS and CDR2 YFSETQ. This CDR3 has 17 residues. Losses at the gene ends were 0 bases for V and 7 bases for J; bases not matched to a gene: 6. The CDR3 sequence: CASSLGTSGSFGGELFF. The covered CDR3 bases are TGCGCCAGCAGCTTGGGGACTAGCGGGAGTTTCGGCGGGGAG.

Worth noting for this clone: The read comes to an end 3 residues before the CDR3 does, leaving the germline J gene to fill in the end. The genes are TRBV19 and TRBJ1-1, with a weak D call TRBD1 (5 bases). V was trimmed by 6 bases and J by 7 bases, leaving 9 bases between them. The germline V gene has CDR1 LNHDA and CDR2 SQIVND (reference sequence). This CDR3 comprises 11 residues. The part of the CDR3 DNA that was read is TGTGCCAGTAGCAGGGCCTATGAA. Encoded protein: CASSRAYE. The full CDR3 sequence reads CASSRAYEAFF.

Details on this clone: The CDR3 end lies 3 residues beyond the end of the read and is filled in from the germline J gene. The chain employs TRBV7-9 and TRBJ2-7, with D perhaps matching TRBD1 (5 bases). Germline CDR1 is SEHNR and CDR2 is FQNEAQ (reference sequence). Trimming took off 5 bases at V and 1 base at J, with 15 bases between the two ends. This CDR3 spans 15 amino acids. The CDR3 reads CASSPIRTKSYEQYF. The CDR3 DNA, read in part, is TGTGCCAGCAGCCCGATCCGGACAAAGTCCTACGAG.

Comment on this clone: The DNA ends 3 residues before the CDR3 does, and the rest of the CDR3 is filled in from the germline J gene. This chain uses TRBV28 with TRBJ2-7; 12 nucleotides line up with TRBD2. This CDR3 is built from 13 residues. V lost 9 bases to trimming and J lost 3 bases; unmatched junction nucleotides: 3. CDR1 and CDR2 from the germline V gene are MDHEN and SYDVKM. CDR3 DNA, as far as it was read: TGTGCCAGTCGACTAGCGGGAGTCTACGAG. Translated, it gives CASRLAGVYE. The CDR3 in full is CASRLAGVYEQYF.

As regards this clone: The sequence runs out 3 residues before the end of the CDR3; the remainder is reconstructed from the germline J gene. V and J are TRBV20-1 and TRBJ1-1; 9 bases line up with TRBD1. The V gene end was trimmed by 5 bases and the J gene end by 2 bases; junction bases not matched to a gene: 6. The germline gives CDR1 DFQATT, CDR2 SNEGSKA (reference sequence). CDR3 size: 14 residues. The CDR3 loop is CSADRDRDNTEAFF. The CDR3 DNA, read in part, is TGCAGTGCTGACCGGGACAGGGATAACACTGAA.

To note about this clone: The CDR3 goes on 3 residues after the read ends, and that part is filled in from the germline J gene. The V gene is TRBV19, the J gene TRBJ2-3, with 10 bases that match TRBD1. CDR1 LNHDA and CDR2 SQIVND come from the germline V gene (reference sequence). Unmatched junction bases numbered 2, after V lost 2 bases and J lost 3 bases. The CDR3 totals 15 residues. The covered CDR3 bases are TGTGCCAGTAGTATATTGGGACAGGGGACAGATACG. Translating gives CASSILGQGTDT. The entire CDR3 protein is CASSILGQGTDTQYF.

With respect to this clone: From the germline J gene comes the end of the CDR3, since the read stops 3 residues before it. This chain uses TRBV7-8 with TRBJ2-5; 13 nucleotides match TRBD2. Losses at the gene ends were 1 base for V and 4 bases for J; bases not matched to a gene: 0. CDR1 is SGHVS and CDR2 is FQNEAQ in the germline V gene. The CDR3 is 15 amino acids. The chain's CDR3 is CASSLGTSGRETQYF. The sequenced CDR3 bases are TGTGCCAGCAGCTTAGGGACTAGCGGGAGAGAGACC. Variable domain in full (rest from reference TRBV7-8 and TRBJ2-5): GAGVSQSPRYKVAKRGQDVALRCDPISGHVSLFWYQQALGQGPEFLTYFQNEAQLDKSGLPSDRFFAERPEGSVSTLKIQRTQQEDSAVYLCASSLGTSGRETQYFGPGTRLLVL.

CDR3: CASSLNSPLHF. Incomplete CDR3 DNA: TGTGCCAGCAGCCTGAATTCACCC. The chain joins TRBV7-6 to TRBJ1-6; no reliable D call. The missing CDR3 end, 3 residues past where the read stops, is filled in from the germline J gene. The germline V gene has CDR1 SGHVS and CDR2 FNYEAQ. The CDR3 is made up of 11 amino acids. The V gene lost 5 bases and the J gene lost 7 bases, with 3 bases spanning the gap.

In regard to this clone: Read coverage stops 3 residues before the CDR3 terminus; the germline J gene supplies the remainder. The chain uses TRBV6-1 and TRBJ1-2; 7 bases are shared with TRBD1. V trimming: 3 bases; J trimming: 4 bases; junction bases outside the gene matches: 5. CDR1 is MNHNS and CDR2 is SASEGT in the germline V gene. The CDR3 extends over 14 amino acids. Partial CDR3 DNA: TGTGCCAGCAGTGATGGTGACAGGGTCTATGGC. Its translation: CASSDGDRVYG. The full CDR3 protein reads CASSDGDRVYGYTF.

About this clone itself: Relative to the germline gene, one junction end is altered; a read error may explain this. The read terminates 3 residues ahead of where the CDR3 ends, so the germline J gene completes it. The chain recombines TRBV7-7 with TRBJ2-2; 8 bases are a match to TRBD2. The CDR3 is 17 amino acids. CDR1 and CDR2 (germline): SSHAT, FNYEAQ (reference sequence). The sequenced CDR3 bases are TGTGCTAGCAGCTTAGGCGGGACTAGTTGGGATCCCGGGGAG. This gives the protein CASSLGGTSWDPGE. From start to end, the CDR3 is CASSLGGTSWDPGELFF.

Note on this clone: The read ends 3 residues before the CDR3 terminus; that terminus is restored from the germline J gene. The rearrangement uses TRBV7-9 and TRBJ1-2; 11 bases are a match to TRBD1. The CDR3 length is 15 residues. Germline V gene lookup returns CDR1 SEHNR and CDR2 FQNEAQ (reference sequence). The CDR3 region is CALEGQGVHTDTYTF. The part of the CDR3 DNA that was read is TGTGCCCTCGAGGGACAGGGGGTTCACACAGATACC. The variable domain in full, with the rest retrieved from reference TRBV7-9 and TRBJ1-2, is DTGVSQNPRHKITKRGQNVTFRCDPISEHNRLYWYRQTLGQGPEFLTYFQNEAQLEKSRLLSDRFSAERPKGSFSTLEIQRTEQGDSAMYLCALEGQGVHTDTYTFGSGTRLTVV.

A word on this clone: The read halts 3 residues ahead of the CDR3 end, with the missing end drawn from the germline J gene. This rearrangement joins TRBV20-1 to TRBJ2-4; D is ambiguous. Germline CDR1 and CDR2: DFQATT and SNEGSKA (reference sequence). The CDR3 length is 12 residues. The CDR3 here is CSAKQPNQPQYF. The DNA read from the CDR3 is TGCAGTGCTAAACAGCCTAATCAGCCT.

As to this clone: The DNA ends 3 residues before the CDR3 does, and the rest of the CDR3 is filled in from the germline J gene. The J gene is TRBJ1-4, the V gene TRBV7-8; TRBD1 might be the D (5 bases). The germline gives CDR1 SGHVS, CDR2 FQNEAQ. CDR3 length equals 14 residues. Partial CDR3 DNA: TGTGCCAGCAGCCAGAGGGGCTTTGACGACAAA. Its translation is CASSQRGFDDK. The CDR3, in full, reads CASSQRGFDDKLFF. Full variable domain (remainder filled in from reference TRBV7-8 and TRBJ1-4): GAGVSQSPRYKVAKRGQDVALRCDPISGHVSLFWYQQALGQGPEFLTYFQNEAQLDKSGLPSDRFFAERPEGSVSTLKIQRTQQEDSAVYLCASSQRGFDDKLFFGSGTQLSVL.

The covered CDR3 bases are TGCGCCAGCAGCTTCGGGTTGGCTAATGAAAAG. Translation gives CASSFGLANEK. The CDR3, in full, reads CASSFGLANEKLFF. This chain uses TRBV5-1 with TRBJ2-2, with D unclear. Coverage ceases 3 residues before the CDR3 finishes, and the germline J gene fills in the end. CDR3 size: 14 residues. Per the germline V gene, CDR1 is SGHRS and CDR2 is YFSETQ. The full variable domain, in which reference TRBV5-1 and TRBJ2-2 provide the parts outside the CDR3, is KAGVTQTPRYLIKTRGQQVTLSCSPISGHRSVSWYQQTPGQGLQFLFEYFSETQRNKGNFPGRFSGRQFSNSRSEMNVSTLELGDSALYLCASSFGLANEKLFFGEGSRLTVL.

To note about this clone: The junction shows a germline mismatch at one end, possibly a read error. The DNA ends 3 residues before the CDR3 does, and the rest of the CDR3 is filled in from the germline J gene. The same CDR3 arises from other DNA sequences in this sample as well. J is TRBJ1-3 and V is TRBV28; the match to TRBD1 covers 10 bases. From germline, CDR1 is MDHEN and CDR2 SYDVKM. The CDR3 contains 14 residues. The CDR3 is CASRDRGPGNTIYF. CDR3 bases read: TGTGCCAGCAGAGACAGGGGGCCTGGAAACACA.

Notes on this clone: The CDR3 end falls 3 residues outside the read, so it is completed with the germline J gene. This sequence joins TRBV14 and TRBJ1-4; D may be TRBD1 (6 bases). The CDR3 length is 15 residues. Germline lookup yields CDR1 SGHDN and CDR2 FVKESK. The sequenced part of the CDR3 DNA is TGTGCCAGCAGCGGTTTACAGGGTGATAATTCACCA. Translating gives CASSGLQGDNSP. The entire CDR3 is CASSGLQGDNSPLFF.

Partial CDR3 DNA: TGCGCCAGCAGGCAGGGGGCCTCCTACGAG. Amino acids: CASRQGASYE. The complete CDR3 protein is CASRQGASYEQYF. The chain couples TRBV5-1 to TRBJ2-7; 8 nucleotides line up with TRBD1. The read comes to an end 3 residues before the CDR3 does, leaving the germline J gene to fill in the end. Germline CDR1 SGHRS, CDR2 YFSETQ. V was pared by 5 bases and J by 0 bases, with 1 base of the junction left unmatched. The CDR3 is 13 amino acids.

About this clone: The missing CDR3 end, 3 residues past where the read stops, is filled in from the germline J gene. The rearrangement joins TRBV7-6 to TRBJ2-4, with D possibly TRBD2 on 5 matching bases. CDR3 size: 14 residues. Germline V gene sequence: CDR1 SGHVS, CDR2 FNYEAQ. The CDR3: CASSLVAGEEGQYF. CDR3 DNA (partial): TGTGCCAGCAGCTTAGTGGCAGGCGAAGAGGGT. Full variable domain (outside the CDR3, taken from reference TRBV7-6 and TRBJ2-4): GAGVSQSPRYKVTKRGQDVALRCDPISGHVSLYWYRQALGQGPEFLTYFNYEAQQDKSGLPNDRFSAERPEGSISTLTIQRTEQRDSAMYRCASSLVAGEEGQYFGAGTRLSVL.

To note about this clone: The observed sequence ends 3 residues before the CDR3 terminus, with the missing tail filled in from the germline J gene. This rearrangement joins TRBV10-3 to TRBJ1-6, with 9 bases lining up with TRBD1. Germline V gene lookup returns CDR1 ENHRY and CDR2 SYGVKD. With 9 bases clipped from V and 7 bases from J, the junction kept 10 bases outside the gene matches. The CDR3 spans 15 residues. CDR3: CAIPGQGPSNSPLHF. CDR3 bases read: TGTGCCATACCGGGACAGGGTCCCTCCAATTCACCC.

As for this clone: The read gets to within 3 residues of the CDR3 end, and the germline J gene fills in the rest. This chain connects TRBV29-1 to TRBJ1-2; D gene ambiguous. The germline V gene encodes CDR1 SQVTM and CDR2 ANQGSEA. V lost 2 bases, J lost 6 bases, and 7 bases lay in between. The CDR3 is made up of 11 amino acids. CDR3 residues: CSVESGNGYTF. The CDR3 DNA, read in part, is TGCAGCGTTGAATCGGGGAATGGC. The whole variable domain, filled in from reference TRBV29-1 and TRBJ1-2, reads SAVISQKPSRDICQRGTSLTIQCQVDSQVTMMFWYRQQPGQSLTLIATANQGSEATYESGFVIDKFPISRPNLTFSTLTVSNMSPEDSSIYLCSVESGNGYTFGSGTRLTVV.

To note about this clone: Sequencing ends 3 residues short of the CDR3 end; the germline J gene provides the rest. This sequence joins TRBV7-8 and TRBJ2-5; the match to TRBD2 covers 7 bases. The V gene's germline CDR1 is SGHVS and CDR2 FQNEAQ. The V gene end was trimmed by 3 bases and the J gene end by 4 bases; junction bases not matched to a gene: 8. This CDR3 contains 15 residues. The part of the CDR3 DNA that was read is TGTGCCAGCAGCTTGCCGCAGGGAGGGAGAGAGACC. Translated: CASSLPQGGRET. In full, the CDR3 is CASSLPQGGRETQYF.

Turning to this clone: The read falls 3 residues short of the CDR3 end, and the missing part is taken from the germline J gene. The chain combines TRBV19 with TRBJ2-3; 8 bases align to TRBD1. This CDR3 region has 16 residues. CDR1 and CDR2 (germline): LNHDA, SQIVND (reference sequence). The part of the CDR3 DNA that was read is TGTGCCAGTAGTGGCCAGGGGGCCCTTAGCAATAAGCCG. Translated, it gives CASSGQGALSNKP. The entire CDR3 is CASSGQGALSNKPQYF. Variable domain in full (rest from reference TRBV19 and TRBJ2-3): DGGITQSPKYLFRKEGQNVTLSCEQNLNHDAMYWYRQDPGQGLRLIYYSQIVNDFQKGDIAEGYSVSREKKESFPLTVTSAQKNPTAFYLCASSGQGALSNKPQYFGPGTRLTVL.

Of note for this clone: The CDR3 extends 3 residues past the end of the read, so its final part is completed from the germline J gene. The V and J genes are TRBV10-3 and TRBJ1-2; 7 positions match TRBD1. V gave up 5 bases and J gave up 6 bases; unmatched junction bases: 6. The germline gives CDR1 ENHRY, CDR2 SYGVKD. This CDR3 region has 13 residues. CDR3 region: CAISTDRNHGYTF. The part of the CDR3 DNA that was read is TGTGCCATCAGTACGGACAGGAACCATGGC.

A word on this clone: Sequencing ends 3 residues short of the CDR3 end; the germline J gene provides the rest. V usage is TRBV5-1 and J usage is TRBJ2-3, with D uncertain. V was shortened by 1 base and J by 0 bases, with 6 bases between the two germline ends. The CDR3 extends over 14 amino acids. The germline gives CDR1 SGHRS, CDR2 YFSETQ. The sequenced CDR3 bases are TGCGCCAGCAGCTTGACAGATAGCACAGATACG. Protein: CASSLTDSTDT. The whole CDR3 protein is CASSLTDSTDTQYF.

Details on this clone: The CDR3 end lies 3 residues beyond the end of the read and is filled in from the germline J gene. The genes are TRBV5-1 and TRBJ2-3; D unresolved. Germline V gives CDR1 SGHRS, CDR2 YFSETQ. The CDR3 has 16 amino acids. CDR3 DNA, as far as it was read: TGCGCCAGCAGCTTTCTCAGCGCCCCCCCCCAAGAGACG. Protein: CASSFLSAPPQET. The CDR3, in full, reads CASSFLSAPPQETQYF.

Concerning this clone itself: Read coverage stops 3 residues before the CDR3 terminus; the germline J gene supplies the remainder. The rearrangement links TRBV18 to TRBJ1-4; 8 bases map to TRBD1. The V and J ends lost 1 base and 8 bases, in that order; junction bases with no gene match: 12. The CDR3 sequence is 17 residues long. Germline V gene sequence: CDR1 KGHSH, CDR2 LQKENI. CDR3 in amino acids: CASSPQLQGGLGEKLFF. The covered CDR3 bases are TGTGCCAGCTCACCACAACTACAGGGGGGGCTGGGAGAAAAA.